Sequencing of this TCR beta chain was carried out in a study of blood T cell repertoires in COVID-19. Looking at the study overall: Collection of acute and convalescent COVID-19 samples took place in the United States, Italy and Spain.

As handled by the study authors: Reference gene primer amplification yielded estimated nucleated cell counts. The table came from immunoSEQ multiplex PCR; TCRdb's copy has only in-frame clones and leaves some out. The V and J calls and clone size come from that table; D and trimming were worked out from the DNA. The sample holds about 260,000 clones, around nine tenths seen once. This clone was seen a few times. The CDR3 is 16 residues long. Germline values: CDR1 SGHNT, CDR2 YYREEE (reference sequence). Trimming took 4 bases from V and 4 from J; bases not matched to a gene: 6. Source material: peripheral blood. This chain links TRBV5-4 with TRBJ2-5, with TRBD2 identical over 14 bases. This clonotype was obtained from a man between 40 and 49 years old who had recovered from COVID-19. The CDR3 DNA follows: TGTGCCAGCAGCCTGACTAGCGGGGGGGGCCGAGAGACCCAGTACTTC. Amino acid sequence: CASSLTSGGGRETQYF.